This entry features one T cell receptor beta chain sequence. Its antigen is unknown. Here immunoSEQ multiplex PCR was the method, and the copy in TCRdb shows in-frame clones only, minus some. Of about 4,000 clones detected, over 70% appear once; the ten largest clones hold 7% to 9.5%. This entry is derived from a study of immune evolution from preneoplasia to lung adenocarcinoma. Histologic diagnosis was independently verified by two lung pathologists. The CDR3 extends over 16 amino acids. Trimming took off 1 base at V and 0 bases at J, with 14 bases between the two ends. From germline, CDR1 is SGHRS and CDR2 YFSETQ. Points from the study as a whole: Later-stage lesions seemingly showed higher T cell density and diversity than normal lung. Normal lung had the highest top T cell clone frequencies.

J is TRBJ2-7 and V is TRBV5-1; D ambiguous. The source material was FFPE adjacent normal lung tissue. This TCR was recovered from a person between 65 and 80 years old with lung adenocarcinoma. CDR3 protein: CASSLWNSVSSYEQYF. The CDR3 nucleotides are TGCGCCAGCAGCTTGTGGAACAGCGTCAGCTCCTACGAGCAGTACTTC.